One sample yielded the 5 T cell receptor beta chains listed below, sequenced in a study of regulatory T cells in long-lasting Graves disease. Investigators prepared the TCR beta libraries by applying iRepertoire HTBI primers and Arm-PCR of CDR3 regions. One entry per CDR3 protein, called by TCRdb with MiXCR from the multiplex PCR reads. The repertoire holds about 420,000 distinct CDR3 sequences, with 20% to 30% as singletons. Time point: persistent/refractory GD, antithyroid drugs over 5 years with positive TRAb. PBMCs were the source of the RNA used for TCR sequencing. Sequenced here: peripheral blood mononuclear cells (PBMCs), sampled when the disease was refractory, from a patient treated with antithyroid drugs. All receptors derive from a female donor with Graves disease.

The V gene is TRBV11-2, the J gene TRBJ2-7; 9 bases line up with TRBD2. Trimming cost V 5 bases and J 3 bases; bases outside gene matches: 14. The CDR3 has 17 residues. Germline V CDR1 and CDR2: SGHAT, FQNNGV. The CDR3 sequence: CASSSLAGASGRYEQYF. The DNA of the CDR3 is TGTGCCAGCAGCAGCTTAGCGGGAGCTTCCGGACGCTACGAGCAGTACTTC.

The J gene is TRBJ2-3, the V gene TRBV2, with 7 positions matching TRBD2. Germline values: CDR1 SNHLY, CDR2 FYNNEI. This CDR3 is 14 amino acids long. Trimming cost V 0 bases and J 4 bases; bases outside gene matches: 1. CDR3 protein: CASSEAGGPDTQYF. CDR3 in DNA: TGTGCCAGCAGTGAAGCGGGAGGGCCAGATACGCAGTATTTT.

The chain uses TRBV7-9 and TRBJ2-5; TRBD2 matches 7 bases. Germline CDR1 SEHNR, CDR2 FQNEAQ (reference sequence). The CDR3 runs to 14 residues. After removal of 6 bases from V and 4 bases from J, the junction contained 8 bases not matched to a gene. CDR3 coding DNA: TGTGCCAGCAGATCCCCCGGCGGGAGAGAGACCCAGTACTTC. Translated, it gives CASRSPGGRETQYF.

The genes are TRBV28 and TRBJ1-5; 8 nucleotides agree with TRBD1. The junction had 7 bases not matched to a gene; V was cut back by 5 bases and J by 1 base. The CDR3 loop spans 16 amino acids. Germline V gene sequence: CDR1 MDHEN, CDR2 SYDVKM. The CDR3: CASSTRQGLSNQPQHF. Here the CDR3 DNA reads TGTGCCAGCAGTACCAGACAGGGGCTAAGCAATCAGCCCCAGCATTTT.

The chain combines TRBV2 with TRBJ2-7; a possible D gene is TRBD1 (6 bases). Trimming shortened V by 6 bases and J by 1 base, and 19 bases separated the two germline ends. Germline V lookup: CDR1 SNHLY, CDR2 FYNNEI. The CDR3 is 16 amino acids. The CDR3 DNA reads as TGTGCCAGCAGCTTAACCCTATCGACAGGTTCCTACGAGCAGTACTTC. Amino acids: CASSLTLSTGSYEQYF.